The 2 T cell receptor beta chains below come from one sample, sequenced in a study of cytotoxic CD8 clonotypes in ibrutinib-treated CLL. Profiled with immunoSEQ multiplex PCR; TCRdb holds only in-frame clones, not every one. The repertoire holds about 68,000 clones, with 68% as singletons. Here the sequenced sample was PBMCs, taken after 12 months of ibrutinib treatment. The receptors were sampled from a human donor with chronic lymphocytic leukemia.

This clone was seen a few times. This chain joins TRBV6-5 and TRBJ2-2; tentative D call: TRBD1 (5 bases). The germline V gene has CDR1 MNHEY and CDR2 SVGAGI. V was shortened by 2 bases and J by 5 bases, with 9 bases between the two germline ends. This CDR3 comprises 14 residues. The CDR3 DNA reads TGTGCCAGCAGTTACCCAGGACATACCGGGGAGCTGTTTTTT. As protein: CASSYPGHTGELFF.

The chain carries TRBV25-1 and TRBJ2-7; D unresolved. CDR3 size: 14 residues. Germline assignment: CDR1 MGHDK and CDR2 SYGVNS. V was pared by 5 bases and J by 0 bases, with 11 bases between. CDR3 loop: CASSPLRSSYEQYF. The CDR3 DNA reads TGTGCCAGCAGTCCGTTACGGAGCTCCTACGAGCAGTACTTC.